The rows below give T cell receptor beta chains drawn from one sample of a study of blood T cell repertoires in COVID-19. Libraries were prepared by immunoSEQ multiplex PCR; TCRdb keeps only in-frame clonotypes and omits some of them. The sample shows about 78,000 clones, 90% of them seen only once. The sample was peripheral blood. The receptor set was obtained from a woman aged 45-65 years in a cohort sampled during active COVID-19. The CDR3 runs from the conserved cysteine through the conserved F or W. D genes are given only for firm matches. The size entry is marked missing in some rows and otherwise reads once, few, many or a size class.

clone_size	v_call	d_call	j_call	cdr3_nt	cdr3_aa
NA	TRBV19	NA	TRBJ2-6	TGTGCCAGTAGTCCGGGAGGGGGCCGGGCCAACGTCCTGACTTTC	CASSPGGGRANVLTF
once	TRBV27	TRBD1	TRBJ1-4	TGTGCCAGCAGTTTAAGACAGGGCGGAGGTGAAAAACTGTTTTTT	CASSLRQGGGEKLFF
NA	TRBV4-1	TRBD2	TRBJ2-3	TGCGCCAGCAGCCAAATAGGAGGGAGCGGGGGGGCAGATACGCAGTATTTT	CASSQIGGSGGADTQYF
NA	TRBV2	NA	TRBJ1-1	TGTGCCAGCAGCCCGGACTCAAGAAAGGTGGGCACTGAAGCTTTCTTT	CASSPDSRKVGTEAFF
once	TRBV7-9	NA	TRBJ1-1	TGTGCCAGCAGCTTAGGCTCAGGGGAAACTGAAGCTTTCTTT	CASSLGSGETEAFF
NA	TRBV3-1/TRBV3-2	NA	TRBJ1-4	TGTGCCAGCAGCCAAACGATACAGGCTGCAACTAATGAAAAACTGTTTTTT	CASSQTIQAATNEKLFF
once	TRBV5-6	NA	TRBJ1-1	TGTGCCAGCAGCCTCCAAGGGCAGGGAGGCACTGAAGCTTTCTTT	CASSLQGQGGTEAFF
NA	TRBV18	NA	TRBJ1-4	TGTGCCAGCTCACCATCACAGGGAAGGTTGAATGAAAAACTGTTTTTT	CASSPSQGRLNEKLFF
NA	TRBV28	TRBD2	TRBJ2-3	TGTGCCAGCAGTACTGGACTAGCGGACACAGATACGCAGTATTTT	CASSTGLADTDTQYF
NA	TRBV7-3	TRBD1	TRBJ2-3	TGTGCCAGCAGCTTAGACAGGGGCAACACAGATACGCAGTATTTT	CASSLDRGNTDTQYF
NA	TRBV5-1	TRBD1	TRBJ1-2	TGCGCCAGCAGCATGACAGGGAACTATGGCTACACCTTC	CASSMTGNYGYTF
NA	TRBV7-7	TRBD1	TRBJ2-5	TGTGCTAGCAGTATGGGACAGGAAGAGACCCAGTACTTC	CASSMGQEETQYF
NA	TRBV18	NA	TRBJ1-1	TGTGCCAGCTCACCAGCTAGGATCCCAGAGGGAGAAGCTTTCTTT	CASSPARIPEGEAFF
NA	TRBV11-2	NA	TRBJ1-2	TGTGCCAGCAGCTTAGATCCAACAGGAAAGTATTATGGCTACACCTTC	CASSLDPTGKYYGYTF
NA	TRBV13	NA	TRBJ2-3	TGTGCCAGCAGCTCTTCAGACAGAAGCACAGATACGCAGTATTTT	CASSSSDRSTDTQYF
NA	TRBV2	NA	TRBJ2-7	TGTGCCAGCAGGGCCCGGGACGAGCAGTACTTC	CASRARDEQYF
NA	TRBV30	TRBD1	TRBJ2-6	TGTGCCTCGACAGGGGGCTCTGGGGCCAACGTCCTGACTTTC	CASTGGSGANVLTF
NA	TRBV28	TRBD1	TRBJ1-4	TGTGCCAGTTATCCGGGACAGGCCAAAAAACTGTTTTTT	CASYPGQAKKLFF
NA	TRBV11-2	NA	TRBJ1-1	TGTGCCAGCAGCTTAGCTCTGGGGGCGAACACTGAAGCTTTCTTT	CASSLALGANTEAFF
NA	TRBV19	TRBD1	TRBJ2-7	TGTGCCAGCTCCCTTGACAGGGGGAACGAGCAGTACTTC	CASSLDRGNEQYF
NA	TRBV12-3/TRBV12-4	TRBD1	TRBJ2-1	TGTGCCAGTGCCGGGACAGCCTACAATGAGCAGTTCTTC	CASAGTAYNEQFF
NA	TRBV5-1	TRBD1	TRBJ1-1	TGCGCCAGCAGCGGCCTGACAGGGCGGGGTGAAGCTTTCTTT	CASSGLTGRGEAFF
NA	TRBV7-9	NA	TRBJ2-1	TGTGCCAGCAGCTTATTGGTCGCTAGTCAGGGCCGTGAGCAGTTCTTC	CASSLLVASQGREQFF
once	TRBV9	TRBD1	TRBJ1-1	TGTGCCAGCAGCGACCACAGGGGAGAAGCTTTCTTT	CASSDHRGEAFF
NA	TRBV24-1	NA	TRBJ2-3	TGTGCCACGGAAGCGGGCGCGCACACAGATACGCAGTATTTT	CATEAGAHTDTQYF
NA	TRBV10-3	NA	TRBJ2-2	TGTGCCATCAGTGAGCTTGGAGGGCAAGACGGGGAGCTGTTTTTT	CAISELGGQDGELFF
NA	TRBV7-9	TRBD2	TRBJ2-3	TGTGCCAGCCCTCCCCGCGCTGAGCGGGAGGTTGAAGATACGCAGTATTTT	CASPPRAEREVEDTQYF
NA	TRBV6-6	TRBD2	TRBJ2-2	TGTGCCAGCAGCCCGACTAGCGGAGACACCGGGGAGCTGTTTTTT	CASSPTSGDTGELFF
NA	TRBV21-1	NA	TRBJ1-4	TGTGCCAGCAGCAATTCTTATTTCCGGGACACGGATAATGAAAAACTGTTTTTT	CASSNSYFRDTDNEKLFF
NA	TRBV5-1	TRBD1	TRBJ2-7	TGCGCCAGCAGCCTTATACCGGGACAGGACGAGCAGTACTTC	CASSLIPGQDEQYF
once	TRBV29-1	TRBD1	TRBJ1-1	TGCAGCGGATCGACAGGGCAGAACACTGAAGCTTTCTTT	CSGSTGQNTEAFF
once	TRBV27	NA	TRBJ1-1	TGTGCCAGCAGTTTCGAAACACAGGGGAACACTGAAGCTTTCTTT	CASSFETQGNTEAFF
NA	TRBV5-1	TRBD2	TRBJ2-1	TGCGCCAGCAGCTTGAATCTAGCGGGAGTTGAGCAGTTCTTC	CASSLNLAGVEQFF
NA	TRBV9	NA	TRBJ2-3	TGTGCCAGCAGCGTAGCAGGGGCCTTCACAGATACGCAGTATTTT	CASSVAGAFTDTQYF
NA	TRBV5-6	TRBD1	TRBJ1-1	TGTGCCAGCAGCTTGGATCAGGGGGTAAGGACTGAAGCTTTCTTT	CASSLDQGVRTEAFF
NA	TRBV5-1	TRBD1	TRBJ1-4	TGCGCCAGCAGCTTGCCTACCGGGACAGCTGATGAAAAACTGTTTTTT	CASSLPTGTADEKLFF
few	TRBV28	TRBD1	TRBJ1-2	TGTGCCAGCAGTAAGACCCCCCAGACAGGGAACTATGGCTACACCTTC	CASSKTPQTGNYGYTF
NA	TRBV28	TRBD2	TRBJ2-1	TGTGCCAGCAGTTTAATAGCGGGAGGGGATTACAATGAGCAGTTCTTC	CASSLIAGGDYNEQFF
NA	TRBV4-2	TRBD2	TRBJ2-1	TGTGCCAGCAGCCAATATACCGGGACTAGCGACTACAATGAGCAGTTCTTC	CASSQYTGTSDYNEQFF
NA	TRBV30	TRBD1	TRBJ1-6	TGTGCCTGGAGTGTCCGAGACAGGGGCTATAATTCACCCCTCCACTTT	CAWSVRDRGYNSPLHF
NA	TRBV27	TRBD1	TRBJ2-1	TGTGCCAGCATTTTGACAGGGGGCAATGAGCAGTTCTTC	CASILTGGNEQFF
NA	TRBV27	NA	TRBJ2-4	TGTGCCAGCACCCCAACGGTCACCCTAGCCAAAAACATTCAGTACTTC	CASTPTVTLAKNIQYF
NA	TRBV19	TRBD1	TRBJ1-5	TGTGCCAGTAGTGTAGACAGGGGGAACAATCAGCCCCAGCATTTT	CASSVDRGNNQPQHF
NA	TRBV7-7	TRBD2	TRBJ2-1	TGTGCTAGCAGGCCCCTAGGGGCGGGAGGCTCCTACAATGAGCAGTTCTTC	CASRPLGAGGSYNEQFF
NA	TRBV19	TRBD1	TRBJ1-4	TGTGCCAGTAGGGGGACAGGGAACGAAAAACTGTTTTTT	CASRGTGNEKLFF
NA	TRBV18	NA	TRBJ1-1	TGTGCCAGCTCACACTCAGGGGACACTGAAGCTTTCTTT	CASSHSGDTEAFF
NA	TRBV7-8	TRBD1	TRBJ1-3	TGTGCCAGCAGCCGAGGGGGCAACTCTGGAAACACCATATATTTT	CASSRGGNSGNTIYF
NA	TRBV4-2	TRBD1	TRBJ1-1	TGTGCCAGCAGCCAAGATCTAGGACAGGGGTATGGGGACACTGAAGCTTTCTTT	CASSQDLGQGYGDTEAFF